This is a list of T cell receptor beta chains from one sample in a study of blood T cell repertoires in COVID-19. TCRdb keeps only in-frame clones here, not all; method: immunoSEQ multiplex PCR. Of a few hundred thousand clones in the sample, just over 90% are singletons; the top ten hold about 0.9%. The sequenced sample consisted of PBMCs or T cells enriched from blood (not recorded which). Source of these receptors: a woman aged 40 to 55 who had been exposed to COVID-19. Each CDR3 is given with its conserved first and last residue. D genes are given only for firm matches. Size is omitted from some rows. Given values are once, few, many or a class for expanded clones.

V,size,D,J,CDR3,DNA
TRBV7-9,NA,TRBD1,TRBJ1-2,CASSLRSPPRDRGFYGYTF,TGTGCCAGCAGCTTGAGGTCCCCCCCCCGGGACAGGGGTTTCTATGGCTACACCTTC
TRBV10-1,few,NA,TRBJ2-7,CASSEDGTYEQYF,TGCGCCAGCAGTGAGGACGGGACCTACGAGCAGTACTTC
TRBV24-1,NA,TRBD1,TRBJ1-2,CATSDPDRAGYTF,TGTGCCACCAGTGACCCGGACAGGGCTGGCTACACCTTC
TRBV11-2,NA,NA,TRBJ1-3,CASSPRQAFSGNTIYF,TGTGCCAGCAGCCCACGACAGGCCTTCTCTGGAAACACCATATATTTT
TRBV10-2,NA,TRBD1,TRBJ1-1,CASSGRTGGTEAFF,TGCGCCAGCAGTGGCCGGACAGGGGGTACTGAAGCTTTCTTT
TRBV5-8,NA,NA,TRBJ1-5,CASSFSHGQGIQPQHF,TGTGCCAGCAGCTTCTCCCATGGGCAGGGGATTCAGCCCCAGCATTTT
TRBV9,NA,NA,TRBJ1-5,CASSNTGSNQPQHF,TGTGCCAGCAGCAACACAGGGAGCAATCAGCCCCAGCATTTT
TRBV7-9,NA,NA,TRBJ2-5,CASSLTGERQETQYF,TGTGCCAGCAGCCTGACGGGGGAGAGGCAAGAGACCCAGTACTTC
TRBV5-7,NA,NA,TRBJ1-3,CASVGTTSGNTIYF,TGTGCCAGCGTCGGGACAACCTCTGGAAACACCATATATTTT
TRBV7-3,NA,NA,TRBJ1-2,CASSLGYSEGGYTF,TGTGCCAGCAGCTTAGGATATAGTGAGGGTGGCTACACCTTC
TRBV10-1,NA,TRBD1,TRBJ2-5,CAIPSDRGSIQETQYF,TGCGCCATCCCTTCGGACAGGGGGTCGATACAAGAGACCCAGTACTTC
TRBV18,NA,NA,TRBJ2-3,CASSPAGSTDTQYF,TGTGCCAGCTCACCCGCCGGGAGCACAGATACGCAGTATTTT
TRBV20-1,NA,NA,TRBJ2-7,CSAMGGYEQYF,TGCAGTGCTATGGGGGGATACGAGCAGTACTTC
TRBV3-1/TRBV3-2,NA,TRBD1,TRBJ1-2,CASSQATGHYGYTF,TGTGCCAGCAGCCAAGCGACAGGGCACTATGGCTACACCTTC
TRBV24-1,once,TRBD1,TRBJ2-1,CATSDRGTGGNEQFF,TGTGCCACCAGTGACCGCGGGACAGGGGGGAATGAGCAGTTCTTC
TRBV6-2/TRBV6-3,NA,NA,TRBJ2-2,CASSDLAWVGELFF,TGTGCCAGCAGTGACCTAGCGTGGGTCGGGGAGCTGTTTTTT
TRBV30,NA,TRBD1,TRBJ1-6,CAWSRQGTPLHF,TGTGCCTGGAGCCGACAGGGAACACCCCTCCACTTT
TRBV19,once,TRBD2,TRBJ2-7,CASAGETYEQYF,TGTGCCAGTGCGGGGGAAACCTACGAGCAGTACTTC
TRBV5-1,NA,TRBD1,TRBJ1-1,CASSGQGGMNTEAFF,TGCGCCAGCAGCGGACAGGGCGGCATGAACACTGAAGCTTTCTTT
TRBV27,NA,TRBD1,TRBJ1-3,CASSSQGAWGNTIYF,TGTGCCAGCAGTTCTCAGGGGGCATGGGGAAACACCATATATTTT
TRBV9,NA,NA,TRBJ2-3,CASSVIGGSTDTQYF,TGTGCCAGCAGCGTCATCGGCGGAAGCACAGATACGCAGTATTTT
TRBV7-9,NA,NA,TRBJ2-1,CASSSGGPHNEQFF,TGTGCCAGCAGCTCCGGGGGGCCCCACAATGAGCAGTTCTTC
TRBV5-1,NA,NA,TRBJ1-2,CASSLDARNYGYTF,TGCGCCAGCAGCTTGGACGCCAGAAACTATGGCTACACCTTC
TRBV7-2,NA,TRBD2,TRBJ2-7,CASRQTSGGADEQYF,TGTGCCAGCAGGCAGACTAGCGGGGGGGCCGACGAGCAGTACTTC
TRBV2,NA,TRBD1,TRBJ1-4,CASSDHRGQEKLFF,TGTGCCAGCAGTGACCACAGGGGGCAAGAAAAACTGTTTTTT
TRBV5-1,NA,NA,TRBJ1-1,CASSRAGATEAFF,TGCGCCAGCAGTAGGGCAGGGGCCACTGAAGCTTTCTTT
TRBV7-8,NA,TRBD1,TRBJ1-1,CASSLQTGGMNTEAFF,TGTGCCAGCAGCCTTCAGACAGGGGGCATGAACACTGAAGCTTTCTTT
TRBV5-4,NA,NA,TRBJ1-2,CASSPGGASANYGYTF,TGTGCCAGCAGCCCCGGCGGGGCCTCAGCTAACTATGGCTACACCTTC
TRBV12-3/TRBV12-4,NA,NA,TRBJ2-3,CASSFTQADTQYF,TGTGCCAGCAGTTTTACCCAGGCAGATACGCAGTATTTT
TRBV5-5,NA,NA,TRBJ2-7,CASSSPPPGDHEQYF,TGTGCCAGCAGCTCCCCACCCCCAGGGGACCACGAGCAGTACTTC
TRBV5-4,NA,NA,TRBJ2-7,CASSRGHLSYEQYF,TGTGCCAGCAGCCGCGGACACCTATCCTACGAGCAGTACTTC
TRBV24-1,NA,TRBD1,TRBJ1-4,CATSAGGQKLFF,TGTGCCACCAGTGCAGGGGGCCAAAAACTGTTTTTT
TRBV9,NA,NA,TRBJ1-3,CASSVDLASGNTIYF,TGTGCCAGCAGCGTAGACCTAGCCTCTGGAAACACCATATATTTT
TRBV5-6,NA,NA,TRBJ1-2,CASSLSVTSIDGYTF,TGTGCCAGCAGCTTATCTGTAACGTCTATCGATGGCTACACCTTC
TRBV30,NA,TRBD1,TRBJ1-4,CAWSADRGINEKLFF,TGTGCCTGGAGTGCAGACAGGGGAATTAATGAAAAACTGTTTTTT
TRBV13,NA,NA,TRBJ1-3,CASSIGQISGNTIYF,TGTGCCAGCAGCATCGGACAGATCTCTGGAAACACCATATATTTT
TRBV7-8,NA,NA,TRBJ1-3,CASSRAQAFSGNTIYF,TGTGCCAGCAGCCGAGCACAGGCATTCTCTGGAAACACCATATATTTT
TRBV5-1,NA,TRBD1,TRBJ2-5,CASGRTGEEGTQYF,TGCGCCAGCGGCCGGACAGGGGAAGAAGGGACCCAGTACTTC
TRBV5-1,NA,NA,TRBJ2-7,CASSWAAGGSYEQYF,TGCGCCAGCAGCTGGGCCGCAGGGGGGTCCTACGAGCAGTACTTC
TRBV12-3/TRBV12-4,NA,NA,TRBJ1-1,CASSGADTEAFF,TGTGCCAGTTCAGGGGCTGACACTGAAGCTTTCTTT
TRBV15,NA,NA,TRBJ1-3,CATSREQGANPGNTIYF,TGTGCCACCAGCAGAGAACAAGGGGCAAATCCTGGAAACACCATATATTTT
TRBV7-6,once,NA,TRBJ1-1,CASSLPDNPWSTEAFF,TGTGCCAGCAGCTTACCGGACAACCCATGGAGCACTGAAGCTTTCTTT
TRBV6-1,NA,TRBD1,TRBJ1-1,CASSDSYRGLHGAFF,TGTGCCAGCAGTGATTCATACAGGGGGCTCCATGGGGCTTTCTTT
TRBV5-1,NA,NA,TRBJ2-7,CASSIDSSSYEQYF,TGCGCCAGCAGCATAGACTCCAGCTCCTACGAGCAGTACTTC
TRBV7-2,NA,TRBD2,TRBJ2-7,CASSLTSGGYEQYF,TGTGCCAGCAGCTTGACTAGCGGGGGGTACGAGCAGTACTTC
TRBV2,NA,NA,TRBJ1-3,CASSSGTTGNTIYF,TGTGCCAGCAGTTCCGGGACAACTGGAAACACCATATATTTT
TRBV5-1,NA,TRBD1,TRBJ2-7,CASSSGQGAYEQYF,TGCGCCAGCAGCTCCGGACAGGGGGCCTACGAGCAGTACTTC
TRBV6-1,NA,TRBD1,TRBJ2-5,CASSDRTGVAETQYF,TGTGCCAGCAGTGATAGGACAGGGGTTGCAGAGACCCAGTACTTC
TRBV18,NA,NA,TRBJ2-5,CASSREETQYF,TGTGCCAGCTCGCGTGAAGAGACCCAGTACTTC
TRBV7-3,NA,TRBD2,TRBJ2-2,CASSYGTSGGISGELFF,TGTGCCAGCAGCTACGGGACTAGCGGGGGGATCTCCGGGGAGCTGTTTTTT
TRBV5-5,NA,NA,TRBJ2-7,CASSITYEQYF,TGTGCCAGCAGTATAACCTACGAGCAGTACTTC